The 8 T cell receptor beta chains below all came from one sample that was sequenced in a study of identical twins. One entry per CDR3 protein results from TCRdb running MiXCR on the 5' RACE reads. There are 400,000 to 550,000 distinct CDR3 sequences in the sample; less than 25% occur only once, and around 0.9% lies in the top ten. A further study also used this sample, focusing on T cells expressing NK-cell markers.

Sequenced sample: CD4+ T cells sorted from blood. Receptor source: a woman aged 18-29 years in good health.

The chain carries TRBV20-1 and TRBJ2-5; 10 positions agree with TRBD2. This CDR3 has 15 amino acids. Germline V CDR1 and CDR2: DFQATT, SNEGSKA (reference sequence). The ends lost 1 base at V and 4 bases at J; junction bases unmatched: 6. CDR3: CSARVSGGARETQYF. The CDR3 region has the DNA TGCAGTGCTAGAGTGAGCGGGGGGGCCAGAGAGACCCAGTACTTC.

There are a few counts of this clonotype. The chain joins TRBV29-1 to TRBJ2-1; 9 bases are shared with TRBD2. Germline-derived CDR1 and CDR2 are SQVTM and ANQGSEA. V dropped 5 bases and J dropped 11; count of bases not matched to a gene: 7. The CDR3 totals 12 residues. In DNA form, the CDR3 reads TGCAGCGTTCAGCGGACTAGCGAACAGCAGTTCTTC. Its translation: CSVQRTSEQQFF.

This clonotype has a handful of counts. A junction boundary mismatches the germline segment, possibly from a read error. This sequence joins TRBV12-3 or TRBV12-4 and TRBJ1-3, with 8 bases matching TRBD1. CDR3 length equals 11 residues. CDR3 in amino acids: CASSASLQGVF. The CDR3 bases are TGTGCCAGCAGTGCCTCCCTACAGGGGGTTTTT.

This clonotype was seen a few times. The genes are TRBV7-2 and TRBJ1-4; D is unresolved. V was trimmed by 2 bases and J by 8 bases, leaving 9 bases between them. Germline loops: CDR1 SGHTA, CDR2 FQGNSA. The CDR3 has 13 amino acids. CDR3 residues: CASSLRFQEKLFF. CDR3 DNA: TGTGCCAGCAGCTTAAGGTTTCAGGAAAAACTGTTTTTT.

This clonotype was counted between two and nine times. The chain uses TRBV4-2 and TRBJ2-7; no clear D gene. The CDR3 is 16 residues long. Germline V CDR1 and CDR2: LGHNA, YNFKEQ. Trimming removed 0 bases from V and 3 bases from J, with 15 bases in between. CDR3 in DNA: TGTGCCAGCAGCCAAGATAGGAACAGTGGAATCTACGAGCAGTACTTC. It translates to CASSQDRNSGIYEQYF.

This clonotype was counted a few times. The chain uses TRBV29-1 and TRBJ1-2; TRBD1 is a possible D gene (5 bases). The CDR3 is 14 residues long. V was shortened by 0 bases and J by 4 bases, with 12 bases between the two germline ends. Germline V gene data show CDR1 as SQVTM and CDR2 as ANQGSEA. DNA for the CDR3: TGCAGCGTTGAAGAGGAGGAGGGGATCTATGGCTACACCTTC. Amino acids: CSVEEEEGIYGYTF.

The chain carries TRBV6-2 or TRBV6-3 and TRBJ1-6; 7 bases are a match to TRBD1. The CDR3 length is 20 residues. V shed 0 bases and J 0 bases; nucleotides not matched to a gene: 11. Germline V gene lookup returns CDR1 MNHEY and CDR2 SVGEGT. CDR3 amino acids: CASSYSIRGRSRSYNSPLHF. DNA for the CDR3: TGTGCCAGCAGTTACTCGATTAGGGGGCGCTCCCGCTCCTATAATTCACCCCTCCACTTT.

The rearrangement uses TRBV12-3 or TRBV12-4 and TRBJ2-2; perhaps TRBD2 as D (6 bases). Trimming removed 5 bases at V and 9 bases at J, with 19 bases between. The CDR3 totals 15 residues. The CDR3 DNA reads TGTGCCAGCAGTGGCCCAGAGGCGGGGCACCGGGAGCTGTTTTTT. This sequence encodes CASSGPEAGHRELFF.